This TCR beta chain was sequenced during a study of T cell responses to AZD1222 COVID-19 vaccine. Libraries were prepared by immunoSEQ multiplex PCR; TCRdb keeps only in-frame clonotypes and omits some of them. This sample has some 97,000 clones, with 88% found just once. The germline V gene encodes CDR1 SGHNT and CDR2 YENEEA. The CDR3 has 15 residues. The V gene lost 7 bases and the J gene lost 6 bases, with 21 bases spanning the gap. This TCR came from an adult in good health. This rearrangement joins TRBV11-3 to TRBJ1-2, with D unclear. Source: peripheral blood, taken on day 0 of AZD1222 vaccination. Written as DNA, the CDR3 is TGTGCCAGCACCGCCGGGCCTGCCTTGAATCATGGCTACACCTTC. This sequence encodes CASTAGPALNHGYTF. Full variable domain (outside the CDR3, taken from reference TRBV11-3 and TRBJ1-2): EAGVVQSPRYKIIEKKQPVAFWCNPISGHNTLYWYLQNLGQGPELLIRYENEEAVDDSQLPKDRFSAERLKGVDSTLKIQPAELGDSAVYLCASTAGPALNHGYTFGSGTRLTVV.